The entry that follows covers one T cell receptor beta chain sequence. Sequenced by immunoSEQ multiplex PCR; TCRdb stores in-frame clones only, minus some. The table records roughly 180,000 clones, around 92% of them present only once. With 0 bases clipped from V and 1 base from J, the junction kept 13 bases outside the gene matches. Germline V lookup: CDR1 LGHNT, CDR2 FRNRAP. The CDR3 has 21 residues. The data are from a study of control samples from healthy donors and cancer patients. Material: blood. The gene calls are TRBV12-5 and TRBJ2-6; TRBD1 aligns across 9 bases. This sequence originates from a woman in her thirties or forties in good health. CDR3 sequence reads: CASGLVPYPGQGGSGANVLTF. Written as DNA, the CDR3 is TGTGCTAGTGGTTTGGTCCCTTACCCGGGACAGGGTGGATCTGGGGCCAACGTCCTGACTTTC.